Here is one TCR beta chain with its context. The sample comes from a study of blood T cell repertoires in COVID-19. This CDR3 has 18 residues. Trimming pared 0 bases from V and 0 bases from J, leaving 15 bases between. Germline assignment: CDR1 LGHDT and CDR2 YNNKEL (reference sequence). Produced via immunoSEQ multiplex PCR; TCRdb's table is partial and in-frame only. The table lists about 260,000 clones, 80% to 90% of them singletons, with about 4% in the top ten. The gene calls are TRBV3-1 (or the pseudogene TRBV3-2) and TRBJ1-3, with D possibly being TRBD1 (5 bases). The TCR was taken from a middle-aged woman with acute or convalescent COVID-19. The sample taken for sequencing was peripheral blood. The CDR3 DNA is TGTGCCAGCAGCCAAGATTGGAGGGCAGGGAGCTCTGGAAACACCATATATTTT. Its translation is CASSQDWRAGSSGNTIYF.